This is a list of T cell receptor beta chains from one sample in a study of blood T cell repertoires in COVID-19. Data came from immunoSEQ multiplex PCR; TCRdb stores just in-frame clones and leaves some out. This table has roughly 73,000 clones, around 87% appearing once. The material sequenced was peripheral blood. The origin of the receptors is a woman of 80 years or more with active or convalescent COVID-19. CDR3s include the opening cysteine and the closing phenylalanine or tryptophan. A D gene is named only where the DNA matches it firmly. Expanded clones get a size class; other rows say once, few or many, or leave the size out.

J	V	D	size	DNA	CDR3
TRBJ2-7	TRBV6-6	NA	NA	TGTGCCAGCAGTTACTCTAGACAGACCCCTTGGTACGAGCAGTACTTC	CASSYSRQTPWYEQYF
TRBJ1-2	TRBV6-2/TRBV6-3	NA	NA	TGTGCCAGCAGTTACTCGAGGCCCCCAGGGGGCTACACCTTC	CASSYSRPPGGYTF
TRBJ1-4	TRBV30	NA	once	TGTGCCTGGAGTCCTCAGGGGAAAAATGAAAAACTGTTTTTT	CAWSPQGKNEKLFF
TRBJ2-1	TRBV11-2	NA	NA	TGTGCCAGCAGCTTAGATCCGTTAGGGGGAGAGCAGTTCTTC	CASSLDPLGGEQFF
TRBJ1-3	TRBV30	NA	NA	TGTGCCTGGAGTGCCCGGTTAAACACCATATATTTT	CAWSARLNTIYF
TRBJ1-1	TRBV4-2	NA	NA	TGTGCCAGCAGCCAAGAGCCGGGTGCCGACACTGAAGCTTTCTTT	CASSQEPGADTEAFF
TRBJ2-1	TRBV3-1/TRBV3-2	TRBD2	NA	TGTGCCAGCAGCCTGGAAACGGGGGGGCTTTTAGGGGAAATACAGTTCTTC	CASSLETGGLLGEIQFF
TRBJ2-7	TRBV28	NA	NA	TGTGCCAGCACCCGCGCCCCTTTAAAAGCCTACGAGCAGTACTTC	CASTRAPLKAYEQYF
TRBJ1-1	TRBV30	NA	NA	TGTGCCTGTTCCTCGGGGTCCGAAGCTTTCTTT	CACSSGSEAFF
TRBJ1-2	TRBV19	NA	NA	TGTGCCAGTAGTATAGGTAATCAGGGTGGCTACACCTTC	CASSIGNQGGYTF
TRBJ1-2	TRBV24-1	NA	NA	TGTGCCACCAGTGCGGGTGTGTATGGCTACACCTTC	CATSAGVYGYTF
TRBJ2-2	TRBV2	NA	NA	TGTGCCAGCAGTGTGGAGGGGTTGAACACCGGGGAGCTGTTTTTT	CASSVEGLNTGELFF
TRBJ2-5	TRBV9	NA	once	TGTGCCAGCAGCGTAGGAGAAATCGGCGGAGAAGAGACCCAGTACTTC	CASSVGEIGGEETQYF
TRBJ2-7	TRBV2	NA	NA	TGTGCCAGCAGTGACTTGCTGCTTGGGAGCTCCTACGAGCAGTACTTC	CASSDLLLGSSYEQYF
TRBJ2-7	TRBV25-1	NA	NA	TGTGCCAGCAGGTGGATCCGGGTCAAGACCTACGAGCAGTACTTC	CASRWIRVKTYEQYF
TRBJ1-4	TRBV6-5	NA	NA	TGTGCCAGCAGTCGAGGGCTTGTTAATGAAAAACTGTTTTTT	CASSRGLVNEKLFF
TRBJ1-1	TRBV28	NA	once	TGTGCCGCGAGGTTGAGGGACACTGAAGCTTTCTTT	CAARLRDTEAFF
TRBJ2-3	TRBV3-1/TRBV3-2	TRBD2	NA	TGTGCCAGCAGCCAGGGACTAGCGGGGGGCTACACAGATACGCAGTATTTT	CASSQGLAGGYTDTQYF
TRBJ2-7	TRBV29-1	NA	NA	TGCAGCGTTCCGGGGGTGATTGGCTACGAGCAGTACTTC	CSVPGVIGYEQYF
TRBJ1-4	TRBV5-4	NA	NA	TGTGCCAGCAGCTCAAACAACAATGAAAAACTGTTTTTT	CASSSNNNEKLFF
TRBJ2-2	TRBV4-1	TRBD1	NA	TGCGCCAGCAGTTTCGGGACAGGGTGGTCGACCGGGGAGCTGTTTTTT	CASSFGTGWSTGELFF
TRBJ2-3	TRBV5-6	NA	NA	TGTGCCAGCAGCTTCGGGGATCCAGATACGCAGTATTTT	CASSFGDPDTQYF
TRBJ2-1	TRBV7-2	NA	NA	TGTGCCAGCAGCTTAGGCCGCCTCGGAGGTGAGCAGTTCTTC	CASSLGRLGGEQFF
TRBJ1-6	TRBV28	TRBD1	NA	TGTGCCAGCAGTTTTAGTCTTGCAGGGGGCGAGGATTCACCCCTCCACTTT	CASSFSLAGGEDSPLHF
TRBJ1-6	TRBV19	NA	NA	TGTGCCAGTAGTCGCCAATCGGCCGTGGGGGGTCCCCATTCACCCCTCCACTTT	CASSRQSAVGGPHSPLHF
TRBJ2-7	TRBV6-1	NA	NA	TGTGCCAGCAGTGGAAGGCCCGGGACACCGAAATTCTACGAGCAGTACTTC	CASSGRPGTPKFYEQYF
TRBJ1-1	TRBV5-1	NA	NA	TGCGCCAGCCGTACAGGGTTGAACACTGAAGCTTTCTTT	CASRTGLNTEAFF
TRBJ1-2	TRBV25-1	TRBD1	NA	TGTGCCAGCAGAGGGGACAGTTATGGCTACACCTTC	CASRGDSYGYTF
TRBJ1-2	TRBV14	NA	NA	TGTGCCAGCAGCCAAGGAGAAGCTCGGTATGGCTACACCTTC	CASSQGEARYGYTF
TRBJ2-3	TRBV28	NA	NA	TGTGCCAGCAGTCAAACAGATACGCAGTATTTT	CASSQTDTQYF
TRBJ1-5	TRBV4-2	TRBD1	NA	TGTGCCAGCAGGGACAGGCCCCCCTCCAATCAGCCCCAGCATTTT	CASRDRPPSNQPQHF
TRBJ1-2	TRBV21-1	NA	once	TGTGCCAGCAGCGGGATTAGGGACACCTTCTATGGCTACACCTTC	CASSGIRDTFYGYTF
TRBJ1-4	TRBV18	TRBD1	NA	TGTGCCAGCTCACCACGACGGACAGGGGGCGATGAAAAACTGTTTTTT	CASSPRRTGGDEKLFF
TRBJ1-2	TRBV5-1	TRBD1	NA	TGCGCCAGCAGCTCAGGGGGGCCCTATGGCTACACCTTC	CASSSGGPYGYTF
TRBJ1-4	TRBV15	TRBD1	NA	TGTGCCACCAGCAGTATGACAGGGAGCACAACTAATGAAAAACTGTTTTTT	CATSSMTGSTTNEKLFF
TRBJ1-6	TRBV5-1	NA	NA	TGCGCCAGCAGCTCTGAGAGACAGAGCTCCTATAATTCACCCCTCCACTTT	CASSSERQSSYNSPLHF
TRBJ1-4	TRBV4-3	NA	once	TGCGCCAGCAGCCAAGATCTTTTATCGGGGGGCTTGAATGAAAAACTGTTTTTT	CASSQDLLSGGLNEKLFF
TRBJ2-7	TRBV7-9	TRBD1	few	TGTGCCAGCAGAGGACAGGCGAGGTACTACGAGCAGTACTTC	CASRGQARYYEQYF
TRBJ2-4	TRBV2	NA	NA	TGTGCCAGCAGTGTTCGGGGCGGGGTTGACTTAAACATTCAGTACTTC	CASSVRGGVDLNIQYF
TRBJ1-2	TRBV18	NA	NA	TGTGCCAGCTCACCAGACAGCCGATATGGCTACACCTTC	CASSPDSRYGYTF
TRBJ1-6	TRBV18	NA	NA	TGTGCCAGCTCACCAGATGGGAGACAGGTCTATTCACCCCTCCACTTT	CASSPDGRQVYSPLHF
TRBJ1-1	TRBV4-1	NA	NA	TGCGCCAGCAGCCAGATGGTCGGGGGGCTAGGCACTGAAGCTTTCTTT	CASSQMVGGLGTEAFF
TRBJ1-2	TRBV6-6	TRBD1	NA	TGTGCCAGCAGTTCTACAGGGGGCGAATACTATGGCTACACCTTC	CASSSTGGEYYGYTF
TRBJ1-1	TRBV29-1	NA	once	TGCAGCGTTGGGTCGGGGGGCCAATCGAACACTGAAGCTTTCTTT	CSVGSGGQSNTEAFF
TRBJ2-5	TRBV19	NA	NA	TGTGCCAGTAGTATAGACGCGGGCCTCCAAGAGACCCAGTACTTC	CASSIDAGLQETQYF
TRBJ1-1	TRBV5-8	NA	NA	TGTGCCAGCAGCCCTAGACAGCTATTGAACACTGAAGCTTTCTTT	CASSPRQLLNTEAFF
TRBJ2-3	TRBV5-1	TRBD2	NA	TGCGCCAGCAGCTTGGGACTAGCGGGGGTGGCAGATACGCAGTATTTT	CASSLGLAGVADTQYF
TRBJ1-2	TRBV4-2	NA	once	TGTGCCAGCAGCCAAGAGTTGGGGGCAGCTAACTATGGCTACACCTTC	CASSQELGAANYGYTF
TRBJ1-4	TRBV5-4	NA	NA	TGTGCCAGCAGCTTGGGGCCCGGGGGAGGCGGTGAAAAACTGTTTTTT	CASSLGPGGGGEKLFF
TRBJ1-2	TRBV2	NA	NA	TGTGCCAGCAGTGATAACGGACACAATGTATATGGCTACACCTTC	CASSDNGHNVYGYTF
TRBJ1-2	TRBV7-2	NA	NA	TGTGCCAGCAGCGGGGACAATCGCTATGGCTACACCTTC	CASSGDNRYGYTF
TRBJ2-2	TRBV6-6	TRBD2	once	TGTGCCAGCATATCCGTGCTAGCGGGGACCGGGGAGCTGTTTTTT	CASISVLAGTGELFF
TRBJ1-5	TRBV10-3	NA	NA	TGTGCCATCAGTGATAGCAGGGATAATCAGCCCCAGCATTTT	CAISDSRDNQPQHF
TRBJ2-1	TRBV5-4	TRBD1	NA	TGTGCCAGCAGCAAAACAGGGGGCGCGTACAATGAGCAGTTCTTC	CASSKTGGAYNEQFF
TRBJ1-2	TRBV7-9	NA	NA	TGTGCCAGCAGCTTAGAAGTAGCGGGGCCGGGGGGCAGTGGCTACACCTTC	CASSLEVAGPGGSGYTF
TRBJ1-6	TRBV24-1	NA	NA	TGTGCCACCAGTGACCCCCTTAGCTCCTATAATTCACCCCTCCACTTT	CATSDPLSSYNSPLHF